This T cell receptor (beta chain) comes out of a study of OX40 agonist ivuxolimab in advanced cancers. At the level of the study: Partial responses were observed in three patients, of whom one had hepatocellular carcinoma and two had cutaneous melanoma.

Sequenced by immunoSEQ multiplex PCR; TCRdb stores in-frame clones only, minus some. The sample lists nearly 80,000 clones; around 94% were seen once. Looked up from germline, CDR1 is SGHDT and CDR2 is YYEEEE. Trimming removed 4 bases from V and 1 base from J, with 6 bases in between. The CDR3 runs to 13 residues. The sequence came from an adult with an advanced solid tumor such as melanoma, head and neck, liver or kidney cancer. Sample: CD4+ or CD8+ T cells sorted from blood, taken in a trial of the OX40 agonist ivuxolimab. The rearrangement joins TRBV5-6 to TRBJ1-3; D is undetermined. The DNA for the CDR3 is TGTGCCAGCAGCGAGGGTTCTGGAAACACCATATATTTT. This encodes CASSEGSGNTIYF.